The 11 T cell receptor beta chains listed next were all sequenced from one sample in a study of Graves' ophthalmopathy and Graves' hyperthyroidism. Scientists amplified the TCR beta CDR3 regions from RNA transcripts. The first-round RT-PCR employed HTBI primers together with the Qiagen OneStep RT-PCR kit. A multiplex PCR was then performed as the second round. TCRdb used MiXCR to reprocess the multiplex PCR reads, holding one entry per CDR3 protein. This sample has roughly 410,000 distinct CDR3 sequences; 15% to 17% occur once, and the top ten carry about 7.3%. Source material: peripheral blood. The receptors were gathered from a young woman with stable Graves' hyperthyroidism.

There are many counts of this clonotype. The chain employs TRBV6-5 and TRBJ1-1; D call uncertain. The germline V gene has CDR1 MNHEY and CDR2 SVGAGI. The CDR3 has 14 residues. The germline V and J ends were trimmed by 0 bases and 1 base, with 6 bases remaining between them. The CDR3 DNA is TGTGCCAGCAGTTACTCGGGCAGGAACACTGAAGCTTTCTTT. It encodes CASSYSGRNTEAFF.

This clonotype has ten or more counts. V gene TRBV11-3 combines with J gene TRBJ1-2, with D uncertain. There are 16 residues in the CDR3. CDR1 and CDR2 (germline): SGHNT, YENEEA. Trimming removed 1 base from V and 0 bases from J, with 12 bases in between. Here the CDR3 DNA reads TGTGCCAGCAGCTTAGGGGGAGGAAGATCTAACTATGGCTACACCTTC. Translation: CASSLGGGRSNYGYTF. Together with reference TRBV11-3 and TRBJ1-2, the CDR3 gives the full variable domain: EAGVVQSPRYKIIEKKQPVAFWCNPISGHNTLYWYLQNLGQGPELLIRYENEEAVDDSQLPKDRFSAERLKGVDSTLKIQPAELGDSAVYLCASSLGGGRSNYGYTFGSGTRLTVV.

This clonotype has ten or more counts. This chain connects TRBV6-1 to TRBJ1-5; perhaps TRBD1 as D (6 bases). The V and J ends lost 5 bases and 5 bases respectively, with 10 bases between them. This CDR3 has 13 residues. The germline gives CDR1 MNHNS, CDR2 SASEGT. The CDR3 spells CASSQGFYQPQHF. The CDR3 nucleotides read TGTGCCAGCAGTCAGGGGTTCTATCAGCCCCAGCATTTT.

This clonotype was recorded many times. V usage is TRBV20-1 and J usage is TRBJ1-2; D is undetermined. The CDR3 extends over 12 amino acids. Germline V gene sequence: CDR1 DFQATT, CDR2 SNEGSKA (reference sequence). V lost 4 bases and J 0 bases, leaving 6 bases between the germline ends. CDR3 amino acids: CSATGSNYGYTF. In nucleotides, the CDR3 is TGCAGTGCTACCGGATCTAACTATGGCTACACCTTC.

This clonotype was counted many times. The genes are TRBV5-1 and TRBJ1-1; perhaps TRBD1 as D (5 bases). The CDR3 is 14 amino acids. V was shortened by 6 bases and J by 3 bases, with 15 bases between the two germline ends. Germline CDR1 is SGHRS and CDR2 is YFSETQ. In DNA, the CDR3 is TGCGCCAGCACTAGCGGTGGGGGTTACACTGAAGCTTTCTTT. The encoded protein is CASTSGGGYTEAFF.

This clonotype was observed many times. CDR3 amino acids: CSAPRRRKNTEAFF. Written as DNA, the CDR3 is TGCAGTGCTCCACGAAGACGGAAGAACACTGAAGCTTTCTTT. V usage is TRBV20-1 and J usage is TRBJ1-1, with D unresolved. There are 14 residues in the CDR3. V lost 5 bases to trimming and J lost 1 base, with 14 bases between them. Germline V CDR1 and CDR2: DFQATT, SNEGSKA (reference sequence).

In this sample, this clonotype turned up many times. This chain joins TRBV24-1 and TRBJ2-6; D is undetermined. The germline V and J ends were trimmed by 5 bases and 0 bases, with 10 bases remaining between them. The CDR3 has 16 residues. In germline, CDR1 is KGHDR, CDR2 SFDVKD. DNA for the CDR3: TGTGCCACCAGTGCCGGCCCACCCTCTGGGGCCAACGTCCTGACTTTC. This sequence encodes CATSAGPPSGANVLTF.

This clonotype has ten or more counts. The genes are TRBV4-1 and TRBJ2-7; no firm D call. The V gene lost 1 base and the J gene lost 5 bases, with 6 bases spanning the gap. The CDR3 has 12 residues. Germline V CDR1 and CDR2: MGHRA, YSYEKL. The CDR3 region has the DNA TGCGCCAGCAGCCAAGGTGAGGACGAGCAGTACTTC. As protein: CASSQGEDEQYF.

The chain links TRBV18 to TRBJ2-6; a possible D gene is TRBD2 (6 bases). Trimming left V 3 bases short and J 0 bases short, with 15 bases between. Germline CDR1 KGHSH, CDR2 LQKENI. The CDR3 is 18 amino acids. The CDR3 sequence: CASSPGGPTGSGANVLTF. The CDR3 bases are TGTGCCAGCTCACCGGGGGGACCGACCGGCTCTGGGGCCAACGTCCTGACTTTC.

As to this clonotype: A much larger clone is a single base away; this may be a read error. The V gene is TRBV12-3 or TRBV12-4, the J gene TRBJ1-1; D gene uncertain. CDR3 length: 14 amino acids. The CDR3 DNA is TGTGCCAGCAGCCCGGTCGGACGGCCTATGGAAGCTTGCTTT. It yields the protein CASSPVGRPMEACF.

The table lists this clonotype with many counts. The genes are TRBV24-1 and TRBJ1-2, with D perhaps TRBD1 (5 bases). The CDR3 loop spans 15 amino acids. Germline lookup yields CDR1 KGHDR and CDR2 SFDVKD. The V gene lost 2 bases and the J gene lost 8 bases, with 17 bases spanning the gap. The CDR3 bases are TGTGCCACCAGTGATTATCGGGATACAGGTTACGGCTACACCTTC. Its translation is CATSDYRDTGYGYTF.